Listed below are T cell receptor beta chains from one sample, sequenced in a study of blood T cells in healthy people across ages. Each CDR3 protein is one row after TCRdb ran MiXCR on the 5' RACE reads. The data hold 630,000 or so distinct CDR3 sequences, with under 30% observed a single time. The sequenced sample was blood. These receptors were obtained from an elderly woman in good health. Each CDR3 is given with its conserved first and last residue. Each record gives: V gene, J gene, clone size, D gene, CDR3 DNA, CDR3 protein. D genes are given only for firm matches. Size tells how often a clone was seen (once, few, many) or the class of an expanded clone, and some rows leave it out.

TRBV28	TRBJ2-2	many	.	TGTGCCAGCAGCCCACGGACCGGGGAGCTGTTTTTT	CASSPRTGELFF
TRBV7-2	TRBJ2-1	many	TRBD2	TGTGCCAGCAGCCGCGAACTAGCGGGCTTCTACAATGAGCAGTTCTTC	CASSRELAGFYNEQFF
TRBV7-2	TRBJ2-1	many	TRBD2	TGTGCCAGCAGCTCTACCAGGACTAGCGGGGGGGCTAGAAATGAGCAGTTCTTC	CASSSTRTSGGARNEQFF
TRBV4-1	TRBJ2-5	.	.	TGCGCCAGCAGCCTGGCACATCCGGAGACCCAGTACTTC	CASSLAHPETQYF
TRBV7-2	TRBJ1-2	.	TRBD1	TGTGCCAGCAGCCTCGCCGCCACCGGGACAGGGGTTAGCTATGGCTACACCTTC	CASSLAATGTGVSYGYTF
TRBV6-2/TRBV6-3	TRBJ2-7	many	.	TGTGCCAGCACCCTAGGGGGGGGCCCCTACGAGCAGTACTTC	CASTLGGGPYEQYF
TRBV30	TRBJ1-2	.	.	TGTGCCTTCTCCGAGGGTTCGGCAAACTATGGCTACACCTTC	CAFSEGSANYGYTF
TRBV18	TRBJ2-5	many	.	TGTGCCAGCTCACCTCGGCCAGCCGGGGAGACCCAGTACTTC	CASSPRPAGETQYF
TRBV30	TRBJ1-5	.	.	TGTGCCTGGAGTTTGCCGAACGGGGGGCCCCAGCATTTT	CAWSLPNGGPQHF
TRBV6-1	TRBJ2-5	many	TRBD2	TGTGCCAGCAGTGATCTGGGACTAGCGGAAGAGACCCAGTACTTC	CASSDLGLAEETQYF
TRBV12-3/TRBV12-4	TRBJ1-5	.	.	TGTGCCAGCAGTTTAGGGCAGGGAGGGCGGCAGCCCCAGCATTTT	CASSLGQGGRQPQHF
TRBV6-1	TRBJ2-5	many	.	TGTGCCAGCAGGCCGGGACATTATCAAGAGACCCAGTACTTC	CASRPGHYQETQYF
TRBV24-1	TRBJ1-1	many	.	TGTGCCACCAGTGAGGGTTGGAACACTGAAGCTTTCTTT	CATSEGWNTEAFF
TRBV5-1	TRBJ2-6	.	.	TGCGCCAGCAGCTGGATCCAGGGGACTGGGGCCAACGTCCTGACTTTC	CASSWIQGTGANVLTF
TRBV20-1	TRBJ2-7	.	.	TGCAGTGCTTTGGGGACGGAACCCTACGAGCAGTACTTC	CSALGTEPYEQYF
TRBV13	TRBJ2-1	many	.	TGTGCCAGCAGCCCCCGGGTTGAGCAGTTCTTC	CASSPRVEQFF
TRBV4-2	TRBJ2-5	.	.	TGTGCCAGCAGCCGCTTATCTACTAGCAGACAAGAGACCCAGTACTTC	CASSRLSTSRQETQYF
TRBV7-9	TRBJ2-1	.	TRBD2	TGTGCCGTGACTAGCGGGAGCTCCTACAATGAGCAGTTCTTC	CAVTSGSSYNEQFF
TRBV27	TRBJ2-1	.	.	TGTGCCAGCAGTCGGACGCCAATCAGGGTAGATGAGCAGTTCTTC	CASSRTPIRVDEQFF
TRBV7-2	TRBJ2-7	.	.	TGTGCCAGCAGCTCCCCGGTTCCTCGGACTCGCGAGCAGTACTTC	CASSSPVPRTREQYF
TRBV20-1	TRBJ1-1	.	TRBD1	TGCAGTGCTAGGACAGGGACAGGCACTGAAGCTTTCTTT	CSARTGTGTEAFF
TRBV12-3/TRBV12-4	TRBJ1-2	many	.	TGTGCCAGCAGATCAGGGAGTGGCTACACCTTC	CASRSGSGYTF
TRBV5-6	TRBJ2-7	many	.	TGTGCCAGCAGCTTGGTAAGTGTCAGTGCCCTGGAGAAGCAGTACTTC	CASSLVSVSALEKQYF
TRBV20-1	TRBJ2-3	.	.	TGCAGTGCTCGCGAAATGGGCACAGATACGCAGTATTTT	CSAREMGTDTQYF
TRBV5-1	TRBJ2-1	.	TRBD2	TGCGCCAGCGGCTTGAGCGGGGGACACAATGAGCAGTTCTTC	CASGLSGGHNEQFF
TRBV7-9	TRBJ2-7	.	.	TGTGCCAGCAGCTTCGGGGGTTGGGACGAGCAGTACTTC	CASSFGGWDEQYF
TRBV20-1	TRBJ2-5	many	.	TGCAGTGCTCATCTAAGACGGCTCGCGCTTTCGGTGGAGACCCAGTACTTC	CSAHLRRLALSVETQYF
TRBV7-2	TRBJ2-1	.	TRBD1	TGTGCCAGCAGCTTAGGGGGACAGGTTTGGGTTAATGAGCAGTTCTTC	CASSLGGQVWVNEQFF
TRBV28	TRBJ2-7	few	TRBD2	TGTGCCAGCAGCCAAATCAGCGGGGGGGCCTACAATGAGCAGTACTTC	CASSQISGGAYNEQYF
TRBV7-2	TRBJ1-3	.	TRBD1	TGTGCCAGCAGCGCCCGGACAGGGAACACTGGAAACACCATATATTTT	CASSARTGNTGNTIYF
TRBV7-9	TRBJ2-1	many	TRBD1	TGTGCCAGCAGCGATACCCCGGGACAGTACAATGAGCAGTTCTTC	CASSDTPGQYNEQFF
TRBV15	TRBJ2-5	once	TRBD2	TGTGCCACCAGCAGACCGTCGGGAGGCCCCCAAGAGACCCAGTACTTC	CATSRPSGGPQETQYF
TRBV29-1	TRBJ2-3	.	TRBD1	TGCAGCTCCCGACAGGGGGGGATCACAGATACGCAGTATTTT	CSSRQGGITDTQYF
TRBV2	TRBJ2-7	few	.	TGTGCCAGCAGAAGGGGACTGTACGAGCAGTACTTC	CASRRGLYEQYF
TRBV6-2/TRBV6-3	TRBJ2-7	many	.	TGTGCCAGCAGTTACTCGAAGCTCTCAACCTACGAGCAGTACTTC	CASSYSKLSTYEQYF
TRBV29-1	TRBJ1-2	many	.	TGCAGCGTTGAGGACCAAAACTATGGCTACACCTTC	CSVEDQNYGYTF
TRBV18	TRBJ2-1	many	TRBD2	TGTGCCAGCTCACTCGGGACTAGCGGGGGGTTATCCTACAATGAGCAGTTCTTC	CASSLGTSGGLSYNEQFF
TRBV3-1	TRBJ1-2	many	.	TGTGCCAGCAGCCAAGGACGGACTAACTATGGCTACACCTTC	CASSQGRTNYGYTF
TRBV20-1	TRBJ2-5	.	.	TGCAGTGCGTGGGGCGGGCGGGAGACCCAGTACTTC	CSAWGGRETQYF
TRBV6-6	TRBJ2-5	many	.	TGTGCCAGCATCGGGACATACGGGACACGGGGAGAGACCCAGTACTTC	CASIGTYGTRGETQYF
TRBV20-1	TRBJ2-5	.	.	TGCAGTGCTAGAGATTTGTTCGCGACCCAAGAGACCCAGTACTTC	CSARDLFATQETQYF
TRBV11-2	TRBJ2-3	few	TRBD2	TGTGCCAGCGGGGGGAGCGGGGGGTCCACAGATACGCAGTATTTT	CASGGSGGSTDTQYF